The present entry profiles one TCR beta chain with its context. Its specificity is not known. There are 12 residues in the CDR3. The germline V gene has CDR1 LNHNV and CDR2 YYDKDF (reference sequence). V was clipped by 8 bases and J by 1 base, with 6 bases between them. TCRdb redid the calling of the 5' RACE reads with MiXCR, one entry per CDR3 protein. The table lists 450,000 to 600,000 distinct CDR3 sequences, roughly a sixth of them singletons. This record belongs to a study of T cells after yellow fever vaccination. Findings and limits, study-wide: Contaminating bulk clonotypes could be abundant in FACS-sorted repertoires.

This clonotype was sampled from a man between 18 and 35 years old who received the YFV17D yellow fever vaccine. The specimen was PBMCs, collected 5 days after the first yellow fever vaccination. This chain uses TRBV15 with TRBJ1-3; D not certain. The CDR3 sequence: CATLSSGNTIYF. CDR3 bases: TGTGCCACCTTATCGTCTGGAAACACCATATATTTT.